This T cell receptor beta chain was found in a study of CD8 T cells in Susac syndrome. The RNA, about 0.45 to 1 ug, was put through reverse transcription using random hexamers. TCR beta CDR3 was amplified by immunoSEQ multiplex PCR. This amplification extended across 54 Vbeta and 13 Jbeta segments. MiXCR was run by TCRdb on the immunoSEQ multiplex PCR reads, yielding one entry per CDR3 protein. The sample consists of tens of thousands of distinct CDR3 sequences, around 94% of them appearing once. The sequence was collected from a human donor in good health. Material: CD8+ T cells from PBMCs.

The CDR3 DNA is TGCAGTGCTAGAGATCGGCTAGCGGGGGGACACTACACAGATACGCAGTATTTT. It specifies CSARDRLAGGHYTDTQYF. The chain has TRBV20-1 and TRBJ2-3; 11 positions match TRBD2. V was clipped by 0 bases and J by 2 bases; unmatched bases: 10. The CDR3 contains 18 residues. Germline V lookup: CDR1 DFQATT, CDR2 SNEGSKA (reference sequence).